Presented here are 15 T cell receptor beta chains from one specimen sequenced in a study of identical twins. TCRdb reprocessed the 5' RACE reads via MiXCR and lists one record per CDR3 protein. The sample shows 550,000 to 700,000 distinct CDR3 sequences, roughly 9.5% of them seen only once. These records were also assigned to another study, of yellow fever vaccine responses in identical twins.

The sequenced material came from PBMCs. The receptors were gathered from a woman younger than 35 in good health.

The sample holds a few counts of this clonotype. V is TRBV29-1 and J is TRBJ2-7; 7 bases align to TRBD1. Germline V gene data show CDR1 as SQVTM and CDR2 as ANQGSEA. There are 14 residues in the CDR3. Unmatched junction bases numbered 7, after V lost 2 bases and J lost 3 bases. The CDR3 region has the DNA TGCAGCGTTGAAATCTGGACAGGAGTCTACGAGCAGTACTTC. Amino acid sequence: CSVEIWTGVYEQYF.

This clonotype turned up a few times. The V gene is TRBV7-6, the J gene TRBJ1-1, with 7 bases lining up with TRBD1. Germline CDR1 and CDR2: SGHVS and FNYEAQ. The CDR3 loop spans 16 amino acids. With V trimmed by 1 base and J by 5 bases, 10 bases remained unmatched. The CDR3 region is CASSLGQGGPTTEAFF. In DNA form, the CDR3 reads TGTGCCAGCAGCTTAGGCCAGGGGGGACCTACGACTGAAGCTTTCTTT.

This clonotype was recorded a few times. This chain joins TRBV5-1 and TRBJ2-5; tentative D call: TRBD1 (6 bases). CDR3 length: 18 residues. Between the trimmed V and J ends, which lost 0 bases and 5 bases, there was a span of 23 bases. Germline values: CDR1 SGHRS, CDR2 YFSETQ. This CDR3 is CASSLDLESLSRGETQYF. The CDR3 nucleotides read TGCGCCAGCAGCTTGGATTTAGAATCCCTTTCAAGGGGGGAGACCCAGTACTTC.

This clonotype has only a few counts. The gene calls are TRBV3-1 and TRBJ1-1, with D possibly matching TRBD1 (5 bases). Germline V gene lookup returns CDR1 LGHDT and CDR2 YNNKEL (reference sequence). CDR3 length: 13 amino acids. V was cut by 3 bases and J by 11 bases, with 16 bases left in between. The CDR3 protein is CASSHGTPPRAFF. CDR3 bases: TGTGCCAGCAGCCACGGGACCCCTCCACGGGCTTTCTTT.

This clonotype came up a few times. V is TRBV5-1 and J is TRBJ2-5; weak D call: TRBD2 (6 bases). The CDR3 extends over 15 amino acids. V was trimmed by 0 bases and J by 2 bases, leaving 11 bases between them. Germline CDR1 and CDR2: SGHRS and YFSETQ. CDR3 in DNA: TGCGCCAGCAGCTTGGGGTCCGGACTACAAGAGACCCAGTACTTC. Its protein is CASSLGSGLQETQYF. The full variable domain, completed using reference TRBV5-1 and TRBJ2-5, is KAGVTQTPRYLIKTRGQQVTLSCSPISGHRSVSWYQQTPGQGLQFLFEYFSETQRNKGNFPGRFSGRQFSNSRSEMNVSTLELGDSALYLCASSLGSGLQETQYFGPGTRLLVL.

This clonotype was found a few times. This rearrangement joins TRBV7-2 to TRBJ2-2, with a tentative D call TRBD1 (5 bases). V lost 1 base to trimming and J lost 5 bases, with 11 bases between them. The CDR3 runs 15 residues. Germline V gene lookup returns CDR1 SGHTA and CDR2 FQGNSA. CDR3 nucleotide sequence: TGTGCCAGCAGCTTAGTCAGTTCAGGGACCGGGGAGCTGTTTTTT. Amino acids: CASSLVSSGTGELFF.

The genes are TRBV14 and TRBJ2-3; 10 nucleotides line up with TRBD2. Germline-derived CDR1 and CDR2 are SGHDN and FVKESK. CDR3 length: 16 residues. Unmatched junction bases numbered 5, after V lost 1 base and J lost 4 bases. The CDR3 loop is CASSQGSSGRADTQYF. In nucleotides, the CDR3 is TGTGCCAGCAGCCAAGGGTCTAGCGGGAGAGCAGATACGCAGTATTTT.

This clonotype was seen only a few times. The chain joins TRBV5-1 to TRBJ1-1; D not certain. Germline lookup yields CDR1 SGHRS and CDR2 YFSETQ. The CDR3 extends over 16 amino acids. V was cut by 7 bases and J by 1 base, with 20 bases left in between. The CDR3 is CASSLPGPSSNTEAFF. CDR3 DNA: TGCGCCAGCTCCCTCCCGGGCCCTTCGTCGAACACTGAAGCTTTCTTT.

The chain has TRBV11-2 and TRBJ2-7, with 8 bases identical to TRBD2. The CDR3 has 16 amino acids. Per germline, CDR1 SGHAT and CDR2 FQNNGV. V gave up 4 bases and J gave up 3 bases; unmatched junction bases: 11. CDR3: CASSSQGLAGLYEQYF. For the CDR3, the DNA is TGTGCCAGCAGCTCCCAGGGGCTAGCGGGCCTCTACGAGCAGTACTTC.

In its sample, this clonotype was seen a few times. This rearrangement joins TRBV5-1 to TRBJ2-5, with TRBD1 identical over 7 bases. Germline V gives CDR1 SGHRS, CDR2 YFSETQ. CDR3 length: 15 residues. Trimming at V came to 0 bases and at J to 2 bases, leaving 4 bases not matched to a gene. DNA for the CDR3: TGCGCCAGCAGCTTGGTAGGGGGCTATCAAGAGACCCAGTACTTC. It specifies CASSLVGGYQETQYF.

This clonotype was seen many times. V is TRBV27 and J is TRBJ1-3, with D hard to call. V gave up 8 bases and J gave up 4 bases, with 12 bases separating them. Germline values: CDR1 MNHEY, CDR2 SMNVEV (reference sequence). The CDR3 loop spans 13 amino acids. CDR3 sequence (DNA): TGTGCCAGCGGTGTTGAACAGGGAAACACCATATATTTT. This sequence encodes CASGVEQGNTIYF.

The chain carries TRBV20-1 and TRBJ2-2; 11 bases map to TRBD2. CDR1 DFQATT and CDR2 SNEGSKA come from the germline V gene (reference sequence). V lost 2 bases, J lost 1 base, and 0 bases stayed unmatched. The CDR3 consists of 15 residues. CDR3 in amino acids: CSARLAGGNTGELFF. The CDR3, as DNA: TGCAGTGCTAGACTAGCGGGGGGGAACACCGGGGAGCTGTTTTTT.

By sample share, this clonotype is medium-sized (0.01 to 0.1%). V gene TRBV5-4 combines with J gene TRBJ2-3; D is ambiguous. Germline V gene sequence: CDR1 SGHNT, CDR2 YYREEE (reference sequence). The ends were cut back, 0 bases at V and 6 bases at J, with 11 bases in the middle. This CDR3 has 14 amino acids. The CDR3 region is CASSLAPSVDTQYF. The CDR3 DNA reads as TGTGCCAGCAGCTTGGCACCGTCGGTCGATACGCAGTATTTT.

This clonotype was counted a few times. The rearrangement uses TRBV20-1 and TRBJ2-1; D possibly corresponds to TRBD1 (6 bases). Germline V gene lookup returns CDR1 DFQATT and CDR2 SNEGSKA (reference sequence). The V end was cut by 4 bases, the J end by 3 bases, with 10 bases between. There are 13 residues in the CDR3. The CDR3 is CSANPDSYNEQFF. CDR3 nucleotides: TGCAGTGCTAACCCGGACAGCTACAATGAGCAGTTCTTC.

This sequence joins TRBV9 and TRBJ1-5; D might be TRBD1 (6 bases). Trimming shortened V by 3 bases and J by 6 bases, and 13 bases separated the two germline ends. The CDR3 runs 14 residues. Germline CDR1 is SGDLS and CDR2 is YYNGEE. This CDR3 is CASSAGVLGQPQHF. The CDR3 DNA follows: TGTGCCAGCAGCGCAGGGGTATTGGGTCAGCCCCAGCATTTT.